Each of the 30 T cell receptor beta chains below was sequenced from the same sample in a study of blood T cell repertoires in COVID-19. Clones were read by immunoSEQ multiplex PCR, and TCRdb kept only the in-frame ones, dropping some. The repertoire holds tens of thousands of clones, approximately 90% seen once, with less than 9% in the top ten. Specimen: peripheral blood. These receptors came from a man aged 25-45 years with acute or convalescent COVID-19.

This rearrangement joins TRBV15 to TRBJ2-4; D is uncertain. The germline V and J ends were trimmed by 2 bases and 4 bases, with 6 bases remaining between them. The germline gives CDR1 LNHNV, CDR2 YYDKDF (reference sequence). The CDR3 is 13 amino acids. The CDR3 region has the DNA TGTGCCACCAGCAGACAGGAAAAAAACATTCAGTACTTC. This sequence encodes CATSRQEKNIQYF. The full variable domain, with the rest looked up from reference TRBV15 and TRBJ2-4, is DAMVIQNPRYQVTQFGKPVTLSCSQTLNHNVMYWYQQKSSQAPKLLFHYYDKDFNNEADTPDNFQSRRPNTSFCFLDIRSPGLGDTAMYLCATSRQEKNIQYFGAGTRLSVL.

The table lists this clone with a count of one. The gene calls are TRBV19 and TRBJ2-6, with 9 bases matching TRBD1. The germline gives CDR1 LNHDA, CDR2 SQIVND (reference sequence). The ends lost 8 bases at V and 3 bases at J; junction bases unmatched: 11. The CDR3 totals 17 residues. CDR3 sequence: CASRAEQGAGGANVLTF. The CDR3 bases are TGTGCCAGTCGGGCAGAACAGGGGGCAGGTGGGGCCAACGTCCTGACTTTC.

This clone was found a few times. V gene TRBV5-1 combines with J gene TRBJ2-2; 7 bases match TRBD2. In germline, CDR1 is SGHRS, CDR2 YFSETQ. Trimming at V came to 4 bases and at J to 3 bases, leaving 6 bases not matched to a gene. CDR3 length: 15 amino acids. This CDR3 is CASSPASGYTGELFF. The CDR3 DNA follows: TGCGCCAGCAGCCCGGCTAGCGGCTACACCGGGGAGCTGTTTTTT. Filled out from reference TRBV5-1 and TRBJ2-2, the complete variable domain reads KAGVTQTPRYLIKTRGQQVTLSCSPISGHRSVSWYQQTPGQGLQFLFEYFSETQRNKGNFPGRFSGRQFSNSRSEMNVSTLELGDSALYLCASSPASGYTGELFFGEGSRLTVL.

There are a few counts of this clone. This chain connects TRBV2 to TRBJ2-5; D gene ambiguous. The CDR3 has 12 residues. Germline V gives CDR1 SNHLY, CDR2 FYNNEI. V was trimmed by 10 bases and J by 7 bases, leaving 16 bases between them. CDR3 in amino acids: CAITRQLGTQYF. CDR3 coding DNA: TGTGCCATCACCAGGCAGCTCGGGACCCAGTACTTC.

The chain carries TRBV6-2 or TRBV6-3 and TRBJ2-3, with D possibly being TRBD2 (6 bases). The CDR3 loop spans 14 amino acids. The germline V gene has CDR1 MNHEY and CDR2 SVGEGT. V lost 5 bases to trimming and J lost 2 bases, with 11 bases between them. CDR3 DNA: TGTGCCAGCAGTGGGGCGGGACCCACAGATACGCAGTATTTT. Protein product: CASSGAGPTDTQYF.

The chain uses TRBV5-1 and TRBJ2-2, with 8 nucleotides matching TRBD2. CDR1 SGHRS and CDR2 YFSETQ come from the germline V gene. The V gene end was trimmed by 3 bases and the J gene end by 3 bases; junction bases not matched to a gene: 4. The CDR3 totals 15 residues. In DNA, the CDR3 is TGCGCCAGCAGCTGGAGCGGGAGTTACACCGGGGAGCTGTTTTTT. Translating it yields CASSWSGSYTGELFF.

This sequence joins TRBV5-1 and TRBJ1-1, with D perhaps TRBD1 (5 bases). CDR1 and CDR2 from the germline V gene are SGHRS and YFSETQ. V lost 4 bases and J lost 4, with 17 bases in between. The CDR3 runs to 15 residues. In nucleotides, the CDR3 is TGCGCCAGCAGCCTGAATGGGGCCCCGAGCACTGAAGCTTTCTTT. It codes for CASSLNGAPSTEAFF.

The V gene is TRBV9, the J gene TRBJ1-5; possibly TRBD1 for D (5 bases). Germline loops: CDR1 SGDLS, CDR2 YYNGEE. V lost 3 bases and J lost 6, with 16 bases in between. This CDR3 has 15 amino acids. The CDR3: CASSAGGSGGQPQHF. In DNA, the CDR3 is TGTGCCAGCAGCGCCGGTGGTTCCGGGGGTCAGCCCCAGCATTTT.

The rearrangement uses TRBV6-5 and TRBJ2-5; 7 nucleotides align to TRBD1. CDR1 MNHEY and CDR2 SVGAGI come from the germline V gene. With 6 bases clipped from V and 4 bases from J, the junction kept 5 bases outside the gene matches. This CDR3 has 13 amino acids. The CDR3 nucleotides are TGTGCCAGCAGATTTGACAGGGCAGAGACCCAGTACTTC. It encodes CASRFDRAETQYF.

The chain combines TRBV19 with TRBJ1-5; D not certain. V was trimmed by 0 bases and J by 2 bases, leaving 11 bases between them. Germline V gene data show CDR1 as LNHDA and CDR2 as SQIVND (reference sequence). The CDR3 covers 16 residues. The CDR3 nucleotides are TGTGCCAGTAGTATAGATCACGGTTCGGGCAATCAGCCCCAGCATTTT. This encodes CASSIDHGSGNQPQHF.

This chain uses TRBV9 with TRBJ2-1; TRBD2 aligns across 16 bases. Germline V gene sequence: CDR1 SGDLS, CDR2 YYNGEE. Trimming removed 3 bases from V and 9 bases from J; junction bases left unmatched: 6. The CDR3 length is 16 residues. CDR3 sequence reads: CASSGGLAGGPGEQFF. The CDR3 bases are TGTGCCAGCAGCGGGGGACTAGCGGGAGGGCCGGGTGAGCAGTTCTTC.

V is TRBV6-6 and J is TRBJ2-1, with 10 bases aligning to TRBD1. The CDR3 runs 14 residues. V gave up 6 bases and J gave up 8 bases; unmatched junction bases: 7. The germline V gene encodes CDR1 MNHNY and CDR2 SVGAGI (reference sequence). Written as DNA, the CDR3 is TGTGCCAGCAGGGACGGGGACAGGGGACATGAGCAGTTCTTC. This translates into CASRDGDRGHEQFF.

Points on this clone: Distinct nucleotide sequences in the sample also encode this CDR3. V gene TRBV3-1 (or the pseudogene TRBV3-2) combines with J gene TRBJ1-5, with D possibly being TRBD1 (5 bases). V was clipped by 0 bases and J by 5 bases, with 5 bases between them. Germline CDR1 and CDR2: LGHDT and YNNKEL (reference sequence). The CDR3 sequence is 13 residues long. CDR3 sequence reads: CASSQDRDQPQHF. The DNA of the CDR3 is TGTGCCAGCAGCCAAGACAGGGATCAGCCCCAGCATTTT.

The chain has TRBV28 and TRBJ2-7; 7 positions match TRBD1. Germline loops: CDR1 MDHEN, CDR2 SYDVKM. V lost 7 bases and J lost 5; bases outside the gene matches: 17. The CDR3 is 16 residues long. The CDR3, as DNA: TGTGCCAGCAAGCCCGTTCGAGGGGGCCTGCGGGACGAGCAGTACTTC. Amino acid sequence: CASKPVRGGLRDEQYF.

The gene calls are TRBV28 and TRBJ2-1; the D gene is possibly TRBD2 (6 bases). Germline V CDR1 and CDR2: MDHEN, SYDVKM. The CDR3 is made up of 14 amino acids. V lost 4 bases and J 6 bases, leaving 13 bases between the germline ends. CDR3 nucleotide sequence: TGTGCCAGCAGTTCTCCCGGGACTTCCAATGAGCAGTTCTTC. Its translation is CASSSPGTSNEQFF.

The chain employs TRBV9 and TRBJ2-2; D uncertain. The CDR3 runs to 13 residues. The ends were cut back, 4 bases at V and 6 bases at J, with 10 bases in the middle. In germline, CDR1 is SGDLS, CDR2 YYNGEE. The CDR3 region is CASSSQAAGELFF. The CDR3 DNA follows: TGTGCCAGCAGCTCGCAGGCCGCCGGGGAGCTGTTTTTT.

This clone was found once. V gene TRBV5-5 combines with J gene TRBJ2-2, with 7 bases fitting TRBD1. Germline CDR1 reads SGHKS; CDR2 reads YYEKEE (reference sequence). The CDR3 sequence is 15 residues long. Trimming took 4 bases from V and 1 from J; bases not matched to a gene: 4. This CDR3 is CASSRDRGNTGELFF. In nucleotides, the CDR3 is TGTGCCAGCAGCCGGGACAGAGGGAACACCGGGGAGCTGTTTTTT.

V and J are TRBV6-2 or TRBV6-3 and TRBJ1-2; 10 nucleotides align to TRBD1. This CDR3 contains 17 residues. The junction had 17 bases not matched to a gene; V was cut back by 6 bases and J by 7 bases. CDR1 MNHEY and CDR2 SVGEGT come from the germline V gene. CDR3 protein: CASSRTGTGVSTGGYTF. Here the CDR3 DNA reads TGTGCCAGCAGCCGTACCGGGACAGGGGTTTCCACCGGTGGCTACACCTTC.

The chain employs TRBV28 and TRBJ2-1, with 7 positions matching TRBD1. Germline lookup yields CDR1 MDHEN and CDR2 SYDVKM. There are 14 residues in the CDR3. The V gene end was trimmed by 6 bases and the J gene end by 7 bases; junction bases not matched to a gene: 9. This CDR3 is CASRVTGKGNEQFF. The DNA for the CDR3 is TGTGCCAGCAGGGTGACAGGGAAGGGGAATGAGCAGTTCTTC.

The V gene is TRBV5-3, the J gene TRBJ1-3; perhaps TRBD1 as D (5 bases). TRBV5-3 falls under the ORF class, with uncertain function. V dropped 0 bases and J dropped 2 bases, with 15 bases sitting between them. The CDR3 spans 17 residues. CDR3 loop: CARSLGKGDSAGNTIYF. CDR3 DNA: TGTGCCAGAAGCTTGGGGAAAGGGGACTCAGCTGGAAACACCATATATTTT.

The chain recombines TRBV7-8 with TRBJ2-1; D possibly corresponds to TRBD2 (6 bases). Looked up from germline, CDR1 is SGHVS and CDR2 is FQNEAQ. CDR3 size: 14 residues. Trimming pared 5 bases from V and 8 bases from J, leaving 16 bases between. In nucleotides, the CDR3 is TGTGCCAGCAGCCCGCGACTAGATTACTATGAGCAGTTCTTC. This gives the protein CASSPRLDYYEQFF.

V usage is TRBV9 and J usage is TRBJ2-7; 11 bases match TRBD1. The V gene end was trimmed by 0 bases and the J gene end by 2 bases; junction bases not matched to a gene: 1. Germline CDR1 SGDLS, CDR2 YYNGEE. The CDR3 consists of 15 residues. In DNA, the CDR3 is TGTGCCAGCAGCGTAGCGGGACAGGGGGCCTACGAGCAGTACTTC. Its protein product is CASSVAGQGAYEQYF.

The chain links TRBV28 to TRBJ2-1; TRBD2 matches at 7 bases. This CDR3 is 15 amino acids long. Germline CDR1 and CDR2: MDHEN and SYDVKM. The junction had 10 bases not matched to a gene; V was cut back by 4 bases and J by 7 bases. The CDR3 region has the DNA TGTGCCAGCAGTTCCTCGGGGGGAGGGCTAAATGAGCAGTTCTTC. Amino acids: CASSSSGGGLNEQFF.

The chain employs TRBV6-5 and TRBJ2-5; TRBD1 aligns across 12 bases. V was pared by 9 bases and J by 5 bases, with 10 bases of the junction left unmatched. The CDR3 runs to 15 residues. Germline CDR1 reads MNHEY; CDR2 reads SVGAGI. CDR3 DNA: TGTGCCAGTACCTTCTGGGACAGGGGGCGGGAGACCCAGTACTTC. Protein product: CASTFWDRGRETQYF.

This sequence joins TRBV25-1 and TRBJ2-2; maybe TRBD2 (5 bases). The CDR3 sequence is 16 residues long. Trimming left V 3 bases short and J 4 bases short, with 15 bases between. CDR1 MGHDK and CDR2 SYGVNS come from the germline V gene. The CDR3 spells CASSDAPWESTGELFF. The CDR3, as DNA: TGTGCCAGCAGTGATGCCCCCTGGGAGAGCACCGGGGAGCTGTTTTTT.

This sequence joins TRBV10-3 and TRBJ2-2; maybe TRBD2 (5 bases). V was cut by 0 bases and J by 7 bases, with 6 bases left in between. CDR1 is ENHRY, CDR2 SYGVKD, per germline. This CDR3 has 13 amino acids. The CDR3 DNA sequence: TGTGCCATCAGTGAGTCGGAGGTCGGGGAGCTGTTTTTT. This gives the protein CAISESEVGELFF.

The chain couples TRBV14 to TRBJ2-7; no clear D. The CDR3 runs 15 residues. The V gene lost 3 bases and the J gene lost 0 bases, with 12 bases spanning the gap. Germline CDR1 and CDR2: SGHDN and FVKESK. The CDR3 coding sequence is TGTGCCAGCAGCCAGGGTTTCCGGAGCTCCTACGAGCAGTACTTC. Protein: CASSQGFRSSYEQYF.

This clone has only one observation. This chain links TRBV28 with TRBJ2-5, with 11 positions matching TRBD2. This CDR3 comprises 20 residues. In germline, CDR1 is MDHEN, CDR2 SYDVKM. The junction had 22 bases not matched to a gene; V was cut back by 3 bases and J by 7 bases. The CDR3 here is CASSLRSGVAGGLGVGTQYF. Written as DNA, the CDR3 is TGTGCCAGCAGTTTGAGATCCGGGGTAGCGGGAGGGCTAGGTGTGGGGACCCAGTACTTC.

In nucleotides, the CDR3 is TGTGCCAGCACCAAAACAGGGGGCACTGAAGCTTTCTTT. It encodes CASTKTGGTEAFF. The rearrangement uses TRBV6-5 and TRBJ1-1; the match to TRBD1 covers 8 bases. Germline V gives CDR1 MNHEY, CDR2 SVGAGI. J was trimmed by 4 bases and V by 7 bases; bases with no gene match: 5. This CDR3 is 13 amino acids long.

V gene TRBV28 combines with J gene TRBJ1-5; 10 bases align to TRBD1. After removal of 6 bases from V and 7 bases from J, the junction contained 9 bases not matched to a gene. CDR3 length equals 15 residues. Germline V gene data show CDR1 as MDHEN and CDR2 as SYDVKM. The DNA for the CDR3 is TGTGCCAGCAGCCCACTATCGACAGGGGGCCAGCCCCAGCATTTT. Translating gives CASSPLSTGGQPQHF.